A selection of T cell receptor beta chains follows, all from one sample in a study of PD-1 blockade in mismatch repair-deficient tumors. The table came from immunoSEQ multiplex PCR; TCRdb's copy has only in-frame clones and leaves some out. The table includes 35,000 to 45,000 clones, around 83% detected once. The sample in question was peripheral blood, obtained about 76 weeks after starting pembrolizumab. All receptors come from an adult with mismatch repair-deficient cancer. Each CDR3 is given without its conserved first and last residue. The size field is filled for only some rows; it gives once, few, many or a size class.

v_call	j_call	clone_size	cdr3_aa
TRBV5-1	TRBJ2-7	.	ASSFKGVSYEQY
TRBV6-1	TRBJ1-1	.	ASNTDLFRPEAF
TRBV29-1	TRBJ2-4	.	SVDSQGNIQY
TRBV7-7	TRBJ1-5	once	ASSPNDNQPQH
TRBV9	TRBJ1-5	few	ASSGQGDQPQH
TRBV5-6	TRBJ1-2	.	ASSLPYGGAKSGYT
TRBV5-6	TRBJ2-2	.	ASSLLVAGVETGELF
TRBV2	TRBJ2-1	few	ASSDGTSYNEQF
TRBV6-6	TRBJ2-5	.	ASSYVTGRETQY
TRBV5-1	TRBJ2-7	.	ASSSGTSGLLSYEQY
TRBV2	TRBJ2-2	once	ASRDQGNTGELF
TRBV7-2	TRBJ1-3	.	ASSLGGNTIY
TRBV7-7	TRBJ2-3	.	ASSLGLGQGTDTQY
TRBV9	TRBJ2-6	once	ASSVGRNSGANVLT